The T cell receptor beta chain under discussion was sequenced for a study of blood T cell repertoires in COVID-19. Source study methods: Amplification with reference gene primers provided the estimates of nucleated cell counts. Sequencing was performed with immunoSEQ multiplex PCR; in TCRdb, only in-frame clones are kept and a portion is missing. Clone size and V and J calls were adopted from that table, with D and trimming inferred from the DNA. The profile shows around 260,000 clones, more than 90% of them singletons. The Seattle patients, enrolled during active infection, were followed longitudinally. The CDR3 sequence is 15 residues long. Germline trimming cut 5 bases from V and 4 bases from J; bases unmatched to any gene: 6.

Material: peripheral blood. The chain employs TRBV6-7 and TRBJ2-7; 12 bases line up with TRBD2. TRBV6-7 is assigned to the ORF class and has an uncertain function. The source is a young adult with COVID-19, enrolled during active disease. Here the CDR3 reads CASSPLAGGEYEQYF. CDR3 DNA: TGTGCCAGCAGTCCCCTAGCGGGAGGGGAGTACGAGCAGTACTTC.